A selection of T cell receptor beta chains follows, all from one sample in a study of blood T cell repertoires in COVID-19. The data were produced by immunoSEQ multiplex PCR, yet TCRdb's version contains in-frame clones alone and is incomplete. Of under 80,000 clones in the sample, just under 95% were seen once. Sequenced sample: peripheral blood. These receptors all come from a human donor in a cohort sampled during active COVID-19. Each CDR3 is given with its conserved first and last residue. Each record gives: J gene, V gene, clone size, CDR3 protein. Clone size is given for some rows only: seen once, a few or many times, or a class if the clone is expanded.

TRBJ1-3	TRBV4-1	.	CASSQHFFSGNTIYF
TRBJ2-1	TRBV14	.	CASSFPSGGANEQFF
TRBJ1-2	TRBV28	.	CASSLLVAGGEGYTF
TRBJ2-7	TRBV23-1	.	CASSKGLAESYEQYF
TRBJ2-3	TRBV9	.	CASSVGLAGPTDTQYF
TRBJ2-7	TRBV7-2	.	CASSLDPGIYEQYF
TRBJ2-7	TRBV21-1	once	CARPQHWRECSYEQYF
TRBJ2-7	TRBV27	.	CASSRGGHYEQYF
TRBJ2-2	TRBV28	.	CASSPWTGPTGELFF
TRBJ1-3	TRBV7-2	.	CASSFNQGFGNTIYF
TRBJ2-1	TRBV11-3	.	CASSLRGYNEQFF
TRBJ1-4	TRBV7-9	.	CASSLAASAGYEKLFF
TRBJ1-5	TRBV4-1	once	CASSQTGVYSNQPQHF
TRBJ2-7	TRBV28	.	CATLGTTGDDEQYF
TRBJ1-5	TRBV7-3	few	CASSSYLTRDRGSQPQHF
TRBJ2-3	TRBV12-3/TRBV12-4	.	CASSLADRGQYF
TRBJ2-5	TRBV11-2	.	CASPPGPSLYQETQYF
TRBJ2-7	TRBV4-3	.	CASSQHRLGEQYF
TRBJ2-1	TRBV5-1	.	CASKDPGNYNEQFF
TRBJ2-2	TRBV9	.	CASSVGRGVNTGELFF
TRBJ2-3	TRBV7-9	.	CASSLRFSKGGTDTQYF
TRBJ2-5	TRBV18	.	CASSPPGGTVETQYF
TRBJ1-4	TRBV2	.	CASRVAGAPNEKLFF
TRBJ2-7	TRBV2	.	CASRGQGAYEQYF
TRBJ1-1	TRBV10-1	.	CASSARAGNTEAFF
TRBJ1-1	TRBV12-5	.	CASGLVVGTGEEDTEAFF
TRBJ1-1	TRBV5-4	.	CASSLGSSMNTEAFF
TRBJ2-5	TRBV5-1	.	CASRESGGFLETQYF
TRBJ2-1	TRBV10-3	once	CAIRDAYSSYNEQFF
TRBJ2-1	TRBV7-2	.	CASSFSGIPYNEQFF
TRBJ2-7	TRBV28	.	CASSPDRGRSYEQYF
TRBJ2-2	TRBV13	.	CASTSYTGELFF
TRBJ2-3	TRBV7-7	once	CASSLGTGLDTQYF
TRBJ1-1	TRBV2	.	CASSEDLRGTEAFF
TRBJ2-3	TRBV6-5	.	CASSRSTGSGTQYF
TRBJ1-1	TRBV2	.	CASAWTGGHGDTEAFF
TRBJ2-3	TRBV6-5	.	CASSSTYSTDTQYF
TRBJ2-3	TRBV5-4	.	CASSLGGATSGNTDTQYF
TRBJ1-6	TRBV18	.	CASSRTPPGQYNSPLHF
TRBJ1-1	TRBV5-1	.	CASSLGDTRSAFF
TRBJ2-7	TRBV12-3/TRBV12-4	.	CASSVTTSYEQYF
TRBJ2-2	TRBV27	.	CASSLGGPSTPGHGTGELFF
TRBJ2-5	TRBV30	.	CAWSVPAGQETQYF
TRBJ1-1	TRBV12-5	.	CASGSPGQAFF
TRBJ2-1	TRBV5-6	once	CASSLEVRELFF
TRBJ1-5	TRBV28	.	CASSFRDFGQPQHF
TRBJ2-3	TRBV7-8	.	CASSLTSGSGTDTQYF
TRBJ1-1	TRBV6-5	.	CASSYHRGGTEAFF
TRBJ1-5	TRBV19	.	CASSIGNSNQPQHF
TRBJ1-1	TRBV6-1	.	CASSERGRDTEAFF
TRBJ2-1	TRBV5-4	.	CASSPESSYNEQFF